This T cell receptor (beta chain) was found in a study of shared clonotypes between healthy human individuals. Germline CDR1 SSHAT, CDR2 FNYEAQ (reference sequence). This CDR3 comprises 15 residues. V shed 2 bases, J shed 7 bases, and the junction held 5 bases outside the gene matches. Sequencing used immunoSEQ multiplex PCR; TCRdb keeps in-frame clones, though not all of them. Of hundreds of thousands of clones listed, around 75% are singletons. Sequenced sample: PBMCs. This chain links TRBV7-7 with TRBJ2-1; 10 bases line up with TRBD2. This clonotype originated in a woman aged 40 to 55 in good health. Some clones in this sample may be carry-over from other donors' samples. CDR3 DNA sequence: TGTGCCAGCAGCTTATTAGCGGGAGGTCGGAATGAGCAGTTCTTC. Translated: CASSLLAGGRNEQFF.